The rows below give T cell receptor beta chains drawn from one sample of a study of tumor and adjacent non-tumor tissue in lung cancer. TCRdb re-called the multiplex PCR reads with MiXCR, one entry per CDR3 protein. The profile shows some 80,000 distinct CDR3 sequences, over 55% of them singletons. The sequencing sample was made of lung tumor tissue. These receptors were collected from a woman aged 40 to 49 with non-small cell lung cancer. The CDR3 runs from the conserved cysteine through the conserved F or W. The D gene is left open where the match is weak. The listing skips clone size in some rows; elsewhere it reads once, few, many or a size class.

v_gene	j_gene	abundance	d_gene	CDR3nt	CDR3aa
TRBV13	TRBJ2-1	NA	TRBD2	TGTGCCAGCAGCCCACCAACTAGCGGAGGCAACAATAAGCAGTTCTTC	CASSPPTSGGNNKQFF
TRBV11-2	TRBJ2-3	NA	TRBD2	TGCGCCAGTAGCTTAGGGAGTAGCGGGACAGATACGCAGTATTTT	CASSLGSSGTDTQYF
TRBV11-2	TRBJ2-5	NA	TRBD2	TGTGCCGGCAGCCGGTCCACTAGCGGACGGGAGAGCCAGTACTTC	CAGSRSTSGRESQYF
TRBV11-2	TRBJ2-7	NA	NA	TGTGCCAGCAGCCTCGGGACAGCGGGATCCTACGAGCAATACTTC	CASSLGTAGSYEQYF
TRBV11-2	TRBJ2-5	NA	NA	TGTGCCAGCAGCTTTATTGGGCTGCAAGGGACCCGGTACTTC	CASSFIGLQGTRYF
TRBV6-6	TRBJ2-7	NA	TRBD2	TGTGTCAGCAGGGATTGGCCAGCGGGGGAGAAGAACGAGCAGTACTTC	CVSRDWPAGEKNEQYF
TRBV4-1	TRBJ2-5	few	TRBD2	TGCGCCAGCAGCCATCTACCGGGACTAGGCGGGGAGACCCAGTACTTC	CASSHLPGLGGETQYF
TRBV20-1	TRBJ2-1	NA	TRBD2	TGTAGTGCTAACACTTTGAGCGGGGGGAACTACAATGAGCACTTCTTC	CSANTLSGGNYNEHFF
TRBV4-1	TRBJ2-7	NA	NA	TGCGCCAGCAGCCAAGGTCCGAGAGCCTACGTGCAGTACTTT	CASSQGPRAYVQYF
TRBV19	TRBJ1-1	NA	NA	TGTGCCACCGGACGGGGGAACACTGAAGCTTTCTTT	CATGRGNTEAFF
TRBV4-2	TRBJ1-6	NA	TRBD1	TGTGCCAGCAGTCCCAGTCAGACAGGGAGAAATAGACCCCTCCACTTT	CASSPSQTGRNRPLHF
TRBV6-1	TRBJ2-3	once	NA	TGTGCTAGCACTGAAGCCCTAGACCTGTCGGGGCTAGATACGCAGTATTTT	CASTEALDLSGLDTQYF
TRBV6-2/TRBV6-3	TRBJ2-1	NA	NA	TGTACCAGCAGTTCCAGCGAGACCAATAAGCAGTTCTTC	CTSSSSETNKQFF
TRBV20-1	TRBJ2-7	few	TRBD2	TGCAGTGCTACGAGACTAGCGGCCTACGAGCAGTACTTC	CSATRLAAYEQYF
TRBV6-1	TRBJ2-4	NA	NA	TGTGGCACCCAAACAGGTCTTGTCAACATTCAATACTTC	CGTQTGLVNIQYF
TRBV11-1	TRBJ2-1	NA	NA	TGTGCCAGCAGCTTACGTAGGGGATGGGATCAGTCCTTC	CASSLRRGWDQSF
TRBV30	TRBJ2-1	NA	TRBD2	TGTGCTTGGAGAGACGGGGGGGATGAGCATTTCTTC	CAWRDGGDEHFF
TRBV29-1	TRBJ2-1	NA	TRBD2	TGCAGTGATGATGGGACTAGCGGCGATGAACAGTTCTTC	CSDDGTSGDEQFF
TRBV7-9	TRBJ2-3	NA	NA	TGTGCCAGCAGCACAATCCGTTCCGGTAGCACCAATACGCAGTATTTT	CASSTIRSGSTNTQYF
TRBV20-1	TRBJ2-7	NA	TRBD2	TGCAGTGCCAGCTCAAGCGGGAGAAGCCACGAGCAGTACTTC	CSASSSGRSHEQYF
TRBV29-1	TRBJ2-1	NA	NA	TGCAGCGTTGAGCCAACCTCCCGCCAGGGAGGTAGAAATGAGCAGTTCTTC	CSVEPTSRQGGRNEQFF
TRBV20-1	TRBJ1-1	NA	NA	TGCAGTGCTCTTCCGGGTTCTAAAGCTTTCTTT	CSALPGSKAFF
TRBV11-2	TRBJ2-7	once	NA	TGTGCCAGCAGTTTACAGGTGATAGAGGACGAGCAGTACTTC	CASSLQVIEDEQYF
TRBV19	TRBJ2-1	NA	TRBD1	TGTGCCAGTTCCTCGGACAGGGGCGAATCTTCCTACAATGAGCAGTTCTTC	CASSSDRGESSYNEQFF
TRBV6-1	TRBJ2-1	NA	NA	TGTGCCAGTAGTTGGACCGGGTATGGTCAGCAGTTCTTC	CASSWTGYGQQFF
TRBV5-5	TRBJ1-1	NA	TRBD1	TGTGCCAGCAGCAACCGGGACAGGGGGCTTATGTTCATTGAAGCTTTCTTT	CASSNRDRGLMFIEAFF
TRBV29-1	TRBJ2-1	NA	TRBD2	TGCAGCGTTGAGTCAATGACTTGCGGGAGGGGGGGTGAGCAGTTCTTC	CSVESMTCGRGGEQFF
TRBV6-6	TRBJ2-7	NA	NA	TGTGCCAGCAGCCTGGCCCCACAGGCCTACTTTGAGCAGTACTTC	CASSLAPQAYFEQYF
TRBV11-2	TRBJ2-1	NA	TRBD2	TGTGCCAGCAGCTCAGGGCCACTAGCGGGGCACAATGAGTACTTCTTC	CASSSGPLAGHNEYFF
TRBV4-1	TRBJ2-1	NA	TRBD2	TGCGCCAGCAGCCGTACCCCGCAACTAGCGGGGGGGAATGTGTACAATGAGCAGTTCTTC	CASSRTPQLAGGNVYNEQFF
TRBV5-1	TRBJ2-1	NA	NA	TGCGCCAGCAGGTCCGGGTCTTATTCCTACAATGACCAGTTCTTC	CASRSGSYSYNDQFF
TRBV4-1	TRBJ1-6	NA	NA	TGCGCCAGCAGCCAAGGGAAGGGGAAGGGGCCCTTCCACTTT	CASSQGKGKGPFHF
TRBV5-1	TRBJ2-3	once	NA	TGCGACAGCCACGGGGGGCCTAGCACAGATACGCAGTATTTT	CDSHGGPSTDTQYF
TRBV28	TRBJ2-7	few	NA	TGTGCCAGCAGTGACCCAGCTGGGCAGTACTTC	CASSDPAGQYF
TRBV2	TRBJ1-2	NA	NA	TGTGCCAGCAGAACGCAAAACTATGGCTACACCTTC	CASRTQNYGYTF
TRBV6-5	TRBJ1-2	NA	NA	TGTGCCAGCAGTCCCGGGAATGATTATGGCTACATCTTC	CASSPGNDYGYIF
TRBV4-1	TRBJ2-3	many	TRBD2	TGCGCCAGCAGCCAAGACAGGGCTAGCGGGAGCTCGGATACGCAGTATTTT	CASSQDRASGSSDTQYF
TRBV6-1	TRBJ2-2	many	NA	TGTGCCAGCAAGGGGGTGGCGGAAACCGGGGAGCTGTTTTTT	CASKGVAETGELFF
TRBV29-1	TRBJ1-3	NA	TRBD1	TGCGGCGCCTTGGGACAGTCAAAAAACACCATATATTTT	CGALGQSKNTIYF
TRBV5-5	TRBJ2-1	NA	TRBD2	TGTGCCATCGGCACCCGGACTAGCTGGTCCTACAATGAGCAGTTCTTC	CAIGTRTSWSYNEQFF
TRBV12-3/TRBV12-4	TRBJ2-7	few	NA	TGTGCCGGCAGTTTAGTTCACTCCTACGAGCAGTACTTC	CAGSLVHSYEQYF
TRBV5-1	TRBJ2-3	NA	NA	TGCGCCAGCAGCCTCGAATTTAGTTCAGATATGCAGTATTTT	CASSLEFSSDMQYF
TRBV11-2	TRBJ2-1	once	TRBD1	TGTGCCAGCGACATAGCACGGACAGGCTCCTACAATGAGCAGTTCTTC	CASDIARTGSYNEQFF
TRBV2	TRBJ2-1	NA	NA	TGTGCCAGCTCTCTCTCGGGGGAAAGAATATACAATGAGCAGTTCTTC	CASSLSGERIYNEQFF
TRBV6-1	TRBJ2-1	NA	NA	TGTGCCACCAGTGAAAGGGTAGCAGGGGGGGAAAATGAGCAGTTCTTC	CATSERVAGGENEQFF
TRBV11-2	TRBJ2-1	NA	NA	TGTGTCAGCAGCTTAGGACCACTAGTGGGGCGCAATGAGCAGTTCTTC	CVSSLGPLVGRNEQFF
TRBV6-5	TRBJ2-5	NA	NA	TGTGCCAGCAGTTACTCGAATAGAAGAGAGACCCAGTACTTC	CASSYSNRRETQYF
TRBV4-1	TRBJ2-1	NA	TRBD2	TGCGCCAACAGCCATACCCCGGGACTAGCGGGGGGGAATGTGTACAATGAGCAGTTCTTC	CANSHTPGLAGGNVYNEQFF
TRBV29-1	TRBJ2-7	NA	NA	TGCAGCGCGAGTGGACGGAGTCCTGCCATCTACGAGCAGTACTTT	CSASGRSPAIYEQYF
TRBV29-1	TRBJ2-1	NA	TRBD2	TGCGGCGTCCCCCGGGGCGGGAGGTTAGGGGAGCAGCTCTTC	CGVPRGGRLGEQLF
TRBV20-1	TRBJ1-4	few	TRBD1	TGCGGTGCAGAAAAGACAGGGGAGAATGAAAAACTGTTTTTT	CGAEKTGENEKLFF